Below are 26 T cell receptor beta chains sequenced from a single sample in a study of blood T cell repertoires in COVID-19. Only in-frame clones appear in the TCRdb table, and some are missing; sequencing was by immunoSEQ multiplex PCR. The sample has 120,000 to 150,000 clones, approximately 85% seen once. The source material was peripheral blood. All receptors derive from a woman older than 75 with acute or convalescent COVID-19.

The chain is built from TRBV28 and TRBJ1-3; TRBD1 might be the D (5 bases). The CDR3 loop spans 16 amino acids. Germline V lookup: CDR1 MDHEN, CDR2 SYDVKM. Between the trimmed V and J ends, which lost 7 bases and 4 bases, there was a span of 20 bases. The DNA for the CDR3 is TGTGCCAGCACCACCATGGCAGGGCAGGGCGGAAACACCATATATTTT. Its protein is CASTTMAGQGGNTIYF.

V is TRBV4-1 and J is TRBJ2-5; 8 bases agree with TRBD2. The J segment lost 0 bases and the V segment lost 1 base, leaving 10 bases of the junction unmatched. Germline V gene lookup returns CDR1 MGHRA and CDR2 YSYEKL. The CDR3 length is 18 residues. CDR3 DNA: TGCGCCAGCAGCCAAGGGGGTAGCGGGGTCTTGTACCAAGAGACCCAGTACTTC. It specifies CASSQGGSGVLYQETQYF.

The J gene is TRBJ1-5, the V gene TRBV7-3; D gene uncertain. Deletions cut 4 bases from V and 4 bases from J, with 11 bases between. The length of the CDR3 is 14 residues. Germline CDR1 and CDR2: SGHTA and FQGTGA. The CDR3 DNA follows: TGTGCCAGCAGCTCCCAGTTCGGGAATCAGCCCCAGCATTTT. Amino acid sequence: CASSSQFGNQPQHF.

The J gene is TRBJ1-4, the V gene TRBV28; no definite D call. The V end was cut by 4 bases, the J end by 8 bases, with 11 bases between. The CDR3 has 13 amino acids. CDR1 and CDR2 (germline): MDHEN, SYDVKM. The CDR3 loop reads CASSSPPREKLFF. The CDR3 bases are TGTGCCAGCAGTTCCCCCCCTCGGGAAAAACTGTTTTTT.

The chain couples TRBV27 to TRBJ2-7, with D maybe TRBD2 (5 bases). The CDR3 covers 19 residues. Germline values: CDR1 MNHEY, CDR2 SMNVEV (reference sequence). V was clipped by 2 bases and J by 0 bases, with 23 bases between them. The CDR3 bases are TGTGCCAGCAGTTTACGGGCATCTCGCTTCCGAGGGAACTCCTACGAGCAGTACTTC. This codes for CASSLRASRFRGNSYEQYF.

This clone was counted only a few times. This chain connects TRBV18 to TRBJ1-1; perhaps TRBD1 as D (5 bases). Trimming cost V 4 bases and J 2 bases, with 14 bases left between them. CDR1 KGHSH and CDR2 LQKENI come from the germline V gene. This CDR3 is built from 15 residues. CDR3 protein: CASSQRRGRNTEAFF. Written as DNA, the CDR3 is TGTGCCAGCTCACAACGTAGGGGTCGCAACACTGAAGCTTTCTTT.

This chain links TRBV6-1 with TRBJ2-1; no clear D. V was cut by 2 bases and J by 9 bases, with 8 bases left in between. The CDR3 runs 12 residues. Germline CDR1 reads MNHNS; CDR2 reads SASEGT. CDR3 residues: CASSELVPEQFF. CDR3 DNA sequence: TGTGCCAGCAGTGAATTAGTCCCTGAGCAGTTCTTC.

The gene calls are TRBV11-1 and TRBJ1-1; D remains ambiguous. V lost 3 bases and J lost 5, with 7 bases in between. The length of the CDR3 is 12 residues. The germline gives CDR1 SGHAT, CDR2 FQDESV (reference sequence). The CDR3 protein is CASSFGGTEAFF. The CDR3 region has the DNA TGTGCCAGCAGCTTCGGTGGTACTGAAGCTTTCTTT. Filled out from reference TRBV11-1 and TRBJ1-1, the complete variable domain reads EAEVAQSPRYKITEKSQAVAFWCDPISGHATLYWYRQILGQGPELLVQFQDESVVDDSQLPKDRFSAERLKGVDSTLKIQPAELGDSAMYLCASSFGGTEAFFGQGTRLTVV.

V gene TRBV6-2 or TRBV6-3 combines with J gene TRBJ2-6; D not resolved. Germline CDR1 is MNHEY and CDR2 is SVGEGT. The CDR3 is 14 amino acids. The germline V and J ends were trimmed by 0 bases and 13 bases, with 13 bases remaining between them. CDR3 protein: CASSYSQEIRVLTF. The CDR3 DNA sequence: TGTGCCAGCAGTTACTCGCAGGAAATAAGGGTCCTGACTTTC.

The rearrangement links TRBV5-1 to TRBJ1-1; maybe TRBD1 (6 bases). CDR1 SGHRS and CDR2 YFSETQ come from the germline V gene. This CDR3 contains 16 residues. With 0 bases removed from V and 0 bases from J, the gap between germline ends came to 12 bases. CDR3 in DNA: TGCGCCAGCAGCTTGGGGGGTGGACAGTTGAACACTGAAGCTTTCTTT. It is translated as CASSLGGGQLNTEAFF. Complete variable domain (other parts from reference TRBV5-1 and TRBJ1-1): KAGVTQTPRYLIKTRGQQVTLSCSPISGHRSVSWYQQTPGQGLQFLFEYFSETQRNKGNFPGRFSGRQFSNSRSEMNVSTLELGDSALYLCASSLGGGQLNTEAFFGQGTRLTVV.

The V gene is TRBV11-3, the J gene TRBJ2-1, with a possible D match to TRBD2 (6 bases). V lost 5 bases, J lost 10 bases, and 15 bases lay in between. Germline V gene sequence: CDR1 SGHNT, CDR2 YENEEA. The CDR3 runs to 13 residues. CDR3 nucleotide sequence: TGTGCCAGCAGCACGGGACTTACCCGCGAGCAGTTCTTC. This translates into CASSTGLTREQFF.

V usage is TRBV29-1 and J usage is TRBJ1-2, with D unresolved. The CDR3 spans 15 residues. Trimming stripped 3 bases from V and 2 bases from J, with 16 bases between. Per germline, CDR1 SQVTM and CDR2 ANQGSEA. The CDR3 nucleotides are TGCAGCGTTGACCCGTCCTTGGTAGCCAACTATGGCTACACCTTC. Protein product: CSVDPSLVANYGYTF.

The J gene is TRBJ2-2, the V gene TRBV6-1; 9 positions match TRBD1. Germline assignment: CDR1 MNHNS and CDR2 SASEGT. The V segment lost 4 bases and the J segment 4 bases; nucleotides outside the gene matches: 7. This CDR3 has 16 amino acids. The CDR3 nucleotides are TGTGCCAGCAGTGTTTTGGGACAGGGTAGCACCGGGGAGCTGTTTTTT. Its protein is CASSVLGQGSTGELFF.

The rearrangement links TRBV6-1 to TRBJ2-5; no reliable D call. Germline CDR1 and CDR2: MNHNS and SASEGT. V gave up 1 base and J gave up 0 bases, with 9 bases separating them. The CDR3 spans 15 residues. CDR3 in DNA: TGTGCCAGCAGTGAAGGGGCCTTGTACCAAGAGACCCAGTACTTC. Protein: CASSEGALYQETQYF.

This clone has just a few counts. The CDR3 spells CASSLRSLGDTIYF. Here the CDR3 DNA reads TGTGCCAGCAGCTTACGGTCCCTCGGGGACACCATATATTTT. This chain uses TRBV7-2 with TRBJ1-3; D call uncertain. The germline V and J ends were trimmed by 2 bases and 8 bases, with 13 bases remaining between them. The germline V gene encodes CDR1 SGHTA and CDR2 FQGNSA. The CDR3 extends over 14 amino acids.

This chain joins TRBV5-6 and TRBJ2-2; 7 bases match TRBD2. The V gene end was trimmed by 4 bases and the J gene end by 6 bases; junction bases not matched to a gene: 12. Germline V gives CDR1 SGHDT, CDR2 YYEEEE. This CDR3 is 16 amino acids long. This CDR3 is CASSLVRGSYPGELFF. The CDR3 bases are TGTGCCAGCAGCCTTGTCCGCGGGAGTTACCCCGGGGAGCTGTTTTTT.

This chain connects TRBV18 to TRBJ1-1, with TRBD1 matching over 8 bases. Germline lookup yields CDR1 KGHSH and CDR2 LQKENI. CDR3 length equals 16 residues. The V segment lost 0 bases and the J segment 2 bases; nucleotides outside the gene matches: 5. The CDR3 DNA reads TGTGCCAGCTCACCACCTTCGGGACAGGAAAACACTGAAGCTTTCTTT. Its protein product is CASSPPSGQENTEAFF.

J is TRBJ2-3 and V is TRBV6-4; TRBD1 matches 9 bases. The germline gives CDR1 MRHNA, CDR2 SNTAGT. The length of the CDR3 is 16 residues. Unmatched junction bases numbered 10, after V lost 6 bases and J lost 3 bases. This chain's CDR3 is CASSRQGVFGTDTQYF. The CDR3 DNA is TGTGCCAGCAGCCGACAGGGGGTCTTTGGTACAGATACGCAGTATTTT.

This chain connects TRBV7-9 to TRBJ2-3, with 11 positions matching TRBD2. J lost 11 bases, V lost 5 bases, and 18 bases had no gene match. The germline gives CDR1 SEHNR, CDR2 FQNEAQ (reference sequence). The CDR3 has 17 residues. The CDR3 region has the DNA TGTGCCAGCAGCCCGCCGAGCGAACTAGCGGGAGTTGTTGAGCAGTATTTT. This gives the protein CASSPPSELAGVVEQYF.

The V call is TRBV28, the J call TRBJ1-3, with 8 positions matching TRBD1. Germline V CDR1 and CDR2: MDHEN, SYDVKM. V dropped 9 bases and J dropped 11; count of bases not matched to a gene: 9. CDR3 length: 12 amino acids. CDR3 amino acids: CASTGGFLAIYF. Here the CDR3 DNA reads TGTGCCAGTACAGGGGGTTTTTTGGCCATATATTTT.

This chain connects TRBV24-1 to TRBJ2-3, with D possibly being TRBD1 (5 bases). Trimming took off 1 base at V and 4 bases at J, with 11 bases between the two ends. The CDR3 loop spans 15 amino acids. CDR1 KGHDR and CDR2 SFDVKD come from the germline V gene. CDR3 DNA sequence: TGTGCCACCAGTGATTTCGCAGGGTTAGCAGATACGCAGTATTTT. As protein: CATSDFAGLADTQYF.

This clone was counted between two and nine times. The V call is TRBV14, the J call TRBJ1-4, with a possible D match to TRBD1 (6 bases). Germline CDR1 is SGHDN and CDR2 is FVKESK. This CDR3 contains 16 residues. V lost 0 bases and J 7 bases, leaving 15 bases between the germline ends. The CDR3 nucleotides are TGTGCCAGCAGCCAAGATCAGGACAGCTCCGGTGAAAAACTGTTTTTT. As protein: CASSQDQDSSGEKLFF.

This clone was seen a few times. The chain joins TRBV10-3 to TRBJ2-5; 7 bases line up with TRBD2. With 10 bases clipped from V and 4 bases from J, the junction kept 12 bases outside the gene matches. CDR1 ENHRY and CDR2 SYGVKD come from the germline V gene. This CDR3 spans 14 amino acids. The CDR3 region has the DNA TGTGCCACCGCATGGGAGGGGAATAGAGAGACCCAGTACTTC. Translation gives CATAWEGNRETQYF.

This chain joins TRBV29-1 and TRBJ1-2, with D possibly TRBD1 on 5 matching bases. The CDR3 totals 14 residues. Germline loops: CDR1 SQVTM, CDR2 ANQGSEA. Trimming shortened V by 3 bases and J by 3 bases, and 14 bases separated the two germline ends. CDR3 region: CSVDRKGEDYGYTF. In nucleotides, the CDR3 is TGCAGCGTTGATCGTAAAGGGGAGGACTATGGCTACACCTTC.

The chain recombines TRBV27 with TRBJ2-7; D is unresolved. CDR1 and CDR2 from the germline V gene are MNHEY and SMNVEV (reference sequence). The V gene lost 0 bases and the J gene lost 0 bases, with 6 bases spanning the gap. The CDR3 is 14 residues long. The CDR3 sequence: CASSLSAVSYEQYF. The CDR3 coding sequence is TGTGCCAGCAGTTTATCGGCGGTCTCCTACGAGCAGTACTTC.

This clone has just a few counts. The chain carries TRBV20-1 and TRBJ2-7, with 10 bases matching TRBD1. CDR1 and CDR2 from the germline V gene are DFQATT and SNEGSKA (reference sequence). This CDR3 has 14 residues. V lost 3 bases and J lost 3; bases outside the gene matches: 5. This CDR3 reads CSASPGQGFYEQYF. The CDR3 nucleotides read TGCAGTGCTAGTCCGGGACAGGGGTTCTACGAGCAGTACTTC.